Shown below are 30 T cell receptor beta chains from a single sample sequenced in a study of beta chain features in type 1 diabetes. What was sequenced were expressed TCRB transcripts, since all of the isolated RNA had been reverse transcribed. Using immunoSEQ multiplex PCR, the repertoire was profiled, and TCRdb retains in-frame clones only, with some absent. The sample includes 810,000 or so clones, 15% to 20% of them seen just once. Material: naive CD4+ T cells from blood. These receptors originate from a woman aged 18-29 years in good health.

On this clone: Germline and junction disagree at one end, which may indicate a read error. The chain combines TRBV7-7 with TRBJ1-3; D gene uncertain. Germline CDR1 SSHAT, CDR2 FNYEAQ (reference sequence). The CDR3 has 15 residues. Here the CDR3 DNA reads TGTGCTAGCAGCTTAGATCGGCACTCTGGAAACACCATATATTTT. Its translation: CASSLDRHSGNTIYF.

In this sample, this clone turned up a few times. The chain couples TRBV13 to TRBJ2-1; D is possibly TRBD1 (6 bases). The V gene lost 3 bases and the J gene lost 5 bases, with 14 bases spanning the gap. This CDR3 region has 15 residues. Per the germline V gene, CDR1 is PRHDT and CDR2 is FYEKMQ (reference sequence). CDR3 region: CASSFTGAGDNEQFF. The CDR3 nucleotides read TGTGCCAGCAGCTTCACCGGGGCAGGGGACAATGAGCAGTTCTTC. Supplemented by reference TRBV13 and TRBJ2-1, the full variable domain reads AAGVIQSPRHLIKEKRETATLKCYPIPRHDTVYWYQQGPGQDPQFLISFYEKMQSDKGSIPDRFSAQQFSDYHSELNMSSLELGDSALYFCASSFTGAGDNEQFFGPGTRLTVL.

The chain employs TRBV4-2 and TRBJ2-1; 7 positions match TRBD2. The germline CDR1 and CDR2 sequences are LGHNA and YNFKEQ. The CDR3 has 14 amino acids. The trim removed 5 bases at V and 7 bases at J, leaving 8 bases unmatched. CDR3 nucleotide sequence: TGTGCCAGCAGCTGGGCGGGAGAGACTAATGAGCAGTTCTTC. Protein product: CASSWAGETNEQFF.

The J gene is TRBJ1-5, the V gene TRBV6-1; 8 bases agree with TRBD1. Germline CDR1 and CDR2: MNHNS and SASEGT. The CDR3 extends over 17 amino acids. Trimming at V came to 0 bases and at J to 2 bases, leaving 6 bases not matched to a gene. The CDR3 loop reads CASSEAQGAGGNQPQHF. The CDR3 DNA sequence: TGTGCCAGCAGTGAAGCCCAGGGGGCAGGAGGCAATCAGCCCCAGCATTTT.

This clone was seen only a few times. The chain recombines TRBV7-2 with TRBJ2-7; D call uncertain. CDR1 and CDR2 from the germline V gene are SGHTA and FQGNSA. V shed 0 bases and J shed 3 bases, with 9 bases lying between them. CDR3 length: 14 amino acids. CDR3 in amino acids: CASSLASSSYEQYF. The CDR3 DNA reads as TGTGCCAGCAGCTTAGCGAGTAGCAGCTACGAGCAGTACTTC.

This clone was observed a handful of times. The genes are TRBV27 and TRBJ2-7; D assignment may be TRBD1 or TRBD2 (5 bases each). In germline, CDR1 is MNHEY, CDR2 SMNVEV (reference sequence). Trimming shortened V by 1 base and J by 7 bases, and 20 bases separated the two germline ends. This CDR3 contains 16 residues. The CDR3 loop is CASSLYLGRDLREQYF. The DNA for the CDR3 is TGTGCCAGCAGTTTATATTTGGGCAGGGACCTACGAGAGCAGTACTTC.

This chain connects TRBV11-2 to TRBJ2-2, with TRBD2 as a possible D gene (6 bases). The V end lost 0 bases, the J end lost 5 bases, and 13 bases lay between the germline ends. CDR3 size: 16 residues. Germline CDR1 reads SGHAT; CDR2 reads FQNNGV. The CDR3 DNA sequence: TGTGCCAGCAGCTTAGATCTGGGGCTAGCGACCGGGGAGCTGTTTTTT. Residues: CASSLDLGLATGELFF.

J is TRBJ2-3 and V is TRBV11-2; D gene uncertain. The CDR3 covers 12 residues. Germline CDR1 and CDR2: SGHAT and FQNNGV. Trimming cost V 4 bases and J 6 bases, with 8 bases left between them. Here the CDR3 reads CASSSYWDTQYF. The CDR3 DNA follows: TGTGCCAGCAGCTCTTATTGGGATACGCAGTATTTT.

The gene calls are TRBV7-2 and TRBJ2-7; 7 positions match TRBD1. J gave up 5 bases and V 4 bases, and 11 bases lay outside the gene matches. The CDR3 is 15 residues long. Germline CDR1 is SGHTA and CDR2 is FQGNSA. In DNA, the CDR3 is TGTGCCAGCAGCTCCCGACTACAGGGGTCCAACGAGCAGTACTTC. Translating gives CASSSRLQGSNEQYF.

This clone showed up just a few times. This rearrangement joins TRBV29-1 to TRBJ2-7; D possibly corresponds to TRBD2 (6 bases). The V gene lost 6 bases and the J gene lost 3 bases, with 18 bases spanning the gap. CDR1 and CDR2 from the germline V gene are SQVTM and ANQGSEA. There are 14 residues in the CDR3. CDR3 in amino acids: CSVVGEQGGYEQYF. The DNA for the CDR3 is TGCAGCGTCGTGGGGGAGCAGGGAGGCTACGAGCAGTACTTC.

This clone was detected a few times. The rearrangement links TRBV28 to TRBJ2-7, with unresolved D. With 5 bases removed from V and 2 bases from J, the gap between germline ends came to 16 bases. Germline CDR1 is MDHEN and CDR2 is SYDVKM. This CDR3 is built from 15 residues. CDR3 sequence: CASSPRAFPPYEQYF. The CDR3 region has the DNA TGTGCCAGCAGTCCCCGGGCGTTCCCCCCCTACGAGCAGTACTTC.

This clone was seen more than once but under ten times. The CDR3 coding sequence is TGTGCCATCAGTGATAAGGGTACAGATACGCAGTATTTT. It codes for CAISDKGTDTQYF. The rearrangement uses TRBV10-3 and TRBJ2-3; D remains ambiguous. Germline assignment: CDR1 ENHRY and CDR2 SYGVKD. Deletions cut 3 bases from V and 3 bases from J, with 7 bases between. The CDR3 contains 13 residues.

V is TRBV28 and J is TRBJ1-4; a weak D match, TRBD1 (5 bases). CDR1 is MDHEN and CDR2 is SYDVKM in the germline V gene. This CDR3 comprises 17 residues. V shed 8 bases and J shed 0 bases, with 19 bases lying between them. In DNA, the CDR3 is TGTGCCAGCGGGGCAGGGCCGGTTGTAACAACTAATGAAAAACTGTTTTTT. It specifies CASGAGPVVTTNEKLFF.

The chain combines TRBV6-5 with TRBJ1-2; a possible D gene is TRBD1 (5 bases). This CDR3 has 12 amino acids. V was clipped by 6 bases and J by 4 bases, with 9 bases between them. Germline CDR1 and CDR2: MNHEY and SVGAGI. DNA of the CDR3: TGTGCCAGCAGAGACAGCCTCTATGGCTACACCTTC. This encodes CASRDSLYGYTF.

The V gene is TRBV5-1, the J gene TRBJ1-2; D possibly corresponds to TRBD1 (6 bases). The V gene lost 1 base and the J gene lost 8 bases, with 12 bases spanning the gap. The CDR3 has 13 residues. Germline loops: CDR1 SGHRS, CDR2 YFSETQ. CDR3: CASSLFTGQGYTF. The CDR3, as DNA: TGCGCCAGCAGCTTGTTTACAGGGCAAGGCTACACCTTC. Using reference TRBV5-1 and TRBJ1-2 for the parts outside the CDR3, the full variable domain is KAGVTQTPRYLIKTRGQQVTLSCSPISGHRSVSWYQQTPGQGLQFLFEYFSETQRNKGNFPGRFSGRQFSNSRSEMNVSTLELGDSALYLCASSLFTGQGYTFGSGTRLTVV.

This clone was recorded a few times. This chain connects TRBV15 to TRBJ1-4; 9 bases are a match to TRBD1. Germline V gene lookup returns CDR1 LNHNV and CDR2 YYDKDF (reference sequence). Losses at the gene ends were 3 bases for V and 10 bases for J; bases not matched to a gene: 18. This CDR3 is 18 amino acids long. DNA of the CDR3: TGTGCCACCAGCAGGACCGGGACAGGGACCTCCGGGTGGGGAAAACTGTTTTTT. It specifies CATSRTGTGTSGWGKLFF. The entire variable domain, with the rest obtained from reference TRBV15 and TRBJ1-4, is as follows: DAMVIQNPRYQVTQFGKPVTLSCSQTLNHNVMYWYQQKSSQAPKLLFHYYDKDFNNEADTPDNFQSRRPNTSFCFLDIRSPGLGDTAMYLCATSRTGTGTSGWGKLFFGSGTQLSVL.

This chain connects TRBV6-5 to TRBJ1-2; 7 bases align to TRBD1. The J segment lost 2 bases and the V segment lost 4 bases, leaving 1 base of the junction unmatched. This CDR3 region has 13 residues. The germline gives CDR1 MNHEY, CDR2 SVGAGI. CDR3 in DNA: TGTGCCAGCAGTTCGGGACAGAACTATGGCTACACCTTC. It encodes CASSSGQNYGYTF.

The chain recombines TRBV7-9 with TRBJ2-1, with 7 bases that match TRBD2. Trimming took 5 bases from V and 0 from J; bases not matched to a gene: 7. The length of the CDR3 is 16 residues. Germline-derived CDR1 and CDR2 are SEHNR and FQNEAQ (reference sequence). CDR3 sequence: CASSTTGGSSYNEQFF. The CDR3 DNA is TGTGCCAGCAGCACCACTGGCGGGAGCTCCTACAATGAGCAGTTCTTC. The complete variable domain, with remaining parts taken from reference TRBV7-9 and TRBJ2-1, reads DTGVSQNPRHKITKRGQNVTFRCDPISEHNRLYWYRQTLGQGPEFLTYFQNEAQLEKSRLLSDRFSAERPKGSFSTLEIQRTEQGDSAMYLCASSTTGGSSYNEQFFGPGTRLTVL.

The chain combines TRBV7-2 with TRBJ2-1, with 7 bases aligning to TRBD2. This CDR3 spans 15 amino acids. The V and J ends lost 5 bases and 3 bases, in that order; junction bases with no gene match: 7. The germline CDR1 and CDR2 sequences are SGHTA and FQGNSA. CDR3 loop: CASSPSGILYNEQFF. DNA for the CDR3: TGTGCCAGCAGCCCAAGCGGGATTCTCTACAATGAGCAGTTCTTC.

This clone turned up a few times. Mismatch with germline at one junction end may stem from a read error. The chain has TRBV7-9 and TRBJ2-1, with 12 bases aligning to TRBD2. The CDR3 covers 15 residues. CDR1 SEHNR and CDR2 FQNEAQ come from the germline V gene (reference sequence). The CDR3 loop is CASSLAGGQGNEQFF. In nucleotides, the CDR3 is TGTGCCAGCAGCCTAGCGGGAGGGCAAGGTAATGAGCAGTTCTTC.

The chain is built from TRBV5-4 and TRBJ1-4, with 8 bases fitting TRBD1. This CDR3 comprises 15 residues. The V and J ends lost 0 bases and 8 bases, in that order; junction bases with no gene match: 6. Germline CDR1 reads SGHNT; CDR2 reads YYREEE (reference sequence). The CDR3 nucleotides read TGTGCCAGCAGCTTGGACGGGACAGGAAACGAAAAACTGTTTTTT. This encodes CASSLDGTGNEKLFF.

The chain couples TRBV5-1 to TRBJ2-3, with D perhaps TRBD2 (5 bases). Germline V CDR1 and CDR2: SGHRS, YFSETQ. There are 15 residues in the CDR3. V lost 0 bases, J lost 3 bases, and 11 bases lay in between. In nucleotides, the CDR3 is TGCGCCAGCAGCTTGGAGGACTCGGCAACAGATACGCAGTATTTT. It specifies CASSLEDSATDTQYF.

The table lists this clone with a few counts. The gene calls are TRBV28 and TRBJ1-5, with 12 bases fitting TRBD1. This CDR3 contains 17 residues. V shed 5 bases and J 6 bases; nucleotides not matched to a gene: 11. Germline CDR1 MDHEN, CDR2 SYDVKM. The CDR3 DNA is TGTGCCAGCAGTCCTATGTGGGACAGGGGGCGCGGTCAGCCCCAGCATTTT. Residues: CASSPMWDRGRGQPQHF.

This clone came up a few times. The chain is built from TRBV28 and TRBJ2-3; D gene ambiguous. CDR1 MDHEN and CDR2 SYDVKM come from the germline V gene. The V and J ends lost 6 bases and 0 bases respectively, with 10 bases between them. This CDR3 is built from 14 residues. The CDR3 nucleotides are TGTGCCAGCAGCTTCGCGGATAGCACAGATACGCAGTATTTT. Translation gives CASSFADSTDTQYF.

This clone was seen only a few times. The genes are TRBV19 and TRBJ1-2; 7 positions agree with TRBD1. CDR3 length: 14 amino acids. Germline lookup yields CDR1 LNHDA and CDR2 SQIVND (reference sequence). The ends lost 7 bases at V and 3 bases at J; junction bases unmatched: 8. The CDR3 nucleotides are TGTGCCAGTATAGACAGGGCCTTGGACTATGGCTACACCTTC. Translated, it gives CASIDRALDYGYTF.

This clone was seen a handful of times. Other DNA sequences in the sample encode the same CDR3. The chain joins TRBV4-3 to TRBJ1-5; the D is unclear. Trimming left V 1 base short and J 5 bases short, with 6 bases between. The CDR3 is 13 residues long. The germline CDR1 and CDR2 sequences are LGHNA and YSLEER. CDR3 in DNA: TGCGCCAGCAGCCAAGCGAGGGATCAGCCCCAGCATTTT. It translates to CASSQARDQPQHF.

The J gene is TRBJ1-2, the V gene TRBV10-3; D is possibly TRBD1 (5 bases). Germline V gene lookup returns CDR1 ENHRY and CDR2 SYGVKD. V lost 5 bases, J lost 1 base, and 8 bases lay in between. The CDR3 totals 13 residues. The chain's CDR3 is CAISQQDNYGYTF. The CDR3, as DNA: TGTGCCATCAGTCAACAGGATAACTATGGCTACACCTTC.

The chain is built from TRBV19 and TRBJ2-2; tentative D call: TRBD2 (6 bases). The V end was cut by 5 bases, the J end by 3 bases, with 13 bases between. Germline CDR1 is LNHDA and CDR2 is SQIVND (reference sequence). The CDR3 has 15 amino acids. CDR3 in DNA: TGTGCCAGTAGTCGAGGCGGGGTGTACACCGGGGAGCTGTTTTTT. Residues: CASSRGGVYTGELFF. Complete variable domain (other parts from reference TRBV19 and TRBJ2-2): DGGITQSPKYLFRKEGQNVTLSCEQNLNHDAMYWYRQDPGQGLRLIYYSQIVNDFQKGDIAEGYSVSREKKESFPLTVTSAQKNPTAFYLCASSRGGVYTGELFFGEGSRLTVL.

The CDR3, as DNA: TGTGCCAGCAGGGATACCAGGCGGGCAGATACGCAGTATTTT. It yields the protein CASRDTRRADTQYF. This rearrangement joins TRBV7-2 to TRBJ2-3; possible D gene TRBD2, 5 bases. V was cut by 6 bases and J by 4 bases, with 14 bases left in between. This CDR3 is 14 amino acids long. CDR1 is SGHTA and CDR2 is FQGNSA in the germline V gene.

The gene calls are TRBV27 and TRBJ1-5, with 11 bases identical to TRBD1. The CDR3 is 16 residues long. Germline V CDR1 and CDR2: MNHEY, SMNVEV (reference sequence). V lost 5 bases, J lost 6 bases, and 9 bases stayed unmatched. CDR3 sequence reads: CASSPRTGGFSQPQHF. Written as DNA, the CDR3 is TGTGCCAGCAGTCCCAGGACAGGGGGCTTTTCTCAGCCCCAGCATTTT.